This T cell receptor (beta chain) appears in the sequencing data of a study of control samples from healthy donors and cancer patients. Assay: immunoSEQ multiplex PCR; the TCRdb copy retains only in-frame clones and omits some. This table holds over 100,000 clones, approximately 88% found once. Sequencing was performed on blood. The origin of this receptor is a man between 35 and 55 years old in good health.

CDR3 in DNA: TGTGCCAGCAGCGCCCAGGGAGATGAGCAGTTCTTC. Translated, it gives CASSAQGDEQFF. The rearrangement links TRBV9 to TRBJ2-1; D is possibly TRBD1 or TRBD2 (5 bases each). The ends were cut back, 3 bases at V and 8 bases at J, with 9 bases in the middle. Germline lookup yields CDR1 SGDLS and CDR2 YYNGEE. This CDR3 comprises 12 residues.